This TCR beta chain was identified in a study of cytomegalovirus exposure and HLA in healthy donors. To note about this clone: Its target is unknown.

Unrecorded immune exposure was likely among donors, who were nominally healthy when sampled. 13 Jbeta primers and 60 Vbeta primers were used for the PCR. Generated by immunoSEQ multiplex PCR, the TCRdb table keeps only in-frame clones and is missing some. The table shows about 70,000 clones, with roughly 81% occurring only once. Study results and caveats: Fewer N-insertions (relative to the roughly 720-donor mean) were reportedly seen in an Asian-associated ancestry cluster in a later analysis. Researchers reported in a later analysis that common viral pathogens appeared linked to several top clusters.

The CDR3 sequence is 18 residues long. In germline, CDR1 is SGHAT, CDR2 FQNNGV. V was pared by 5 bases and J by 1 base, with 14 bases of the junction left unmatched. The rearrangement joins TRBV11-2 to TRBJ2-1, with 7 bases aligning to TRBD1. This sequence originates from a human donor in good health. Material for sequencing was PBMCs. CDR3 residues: CASSPRGANRGSYNEQFF. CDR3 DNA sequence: TGTGCCAGCAGCCCCCGGGGAGCGAACAGGGGATCCTACAATGAGCAGTTCTTC.